Listed below are T cell receptor beta chains from one sample, sequenced in a study of beta chain features in type 1 diabetes. Data came from immunoSEQ multiplex PCR; TCRdb stores just in-frame clones and leaves some out. The sample holds about 150,000 clones; 7.8% are singletons and the top ten take around 0.94%. Sequenced: central memory CD4+ T cells from blood. The receptor set was obtained from a middle-aged woman with type 1 diabetes. Both conserved end residues are trimmed from each CDR3. A row's size may be missing; if present it is once, few, many or a size class.

CDR3 length: 13; V gene: TRBV7-2; clone size: -; J gene: TRBJ2-4; CDR3 protein: ASSFKPTGADIQY
CDR3 length: 10; V gene: TRBV15; clone size: few; J gene: TRBJ2-1; CDR3 protein: ATSTGYNEQF
CDR3 length: 14; V gene: TRBV25-1; clone size: -; J gene: TRBJ2-1; CDR3 protein: ASSDLRGRGYNEQF
CDR3 length: 12; V gene: TRBV5-1; clone size: -; J gene: TRBJ2-3; CDR3 protein: ASNLGLATDTQY
CDR3 length: 12; V gene: TRBV6-5; clone size: few; J gene: TRBJ2-5; CDR3 protein: AISGGHGGETQY
CDR3 length: 12; V gene: TRBV29-1; clone size: -; J gene: TRBJ2-6; CDR3 protein: SVPTGAGANVLT
CDR3 length: 9; V gene: TRBV29-1; clone size: many; J gene: TRBJ2-1; CDR3 protein: STKVFDEQF
CDR3 length: 16; V gene: TRBV15; clone size: many; J gene: TRBJ1-5; CDR3 protein: ATSRDRPSTVSNQPQH
CDR3 length: 11; V gene: TRBV7-8; clone size: -; J gene: TRBJ1-4; CDR3 protein: ASSLTRQGWMF
CDR3 length: 13; V gene: TRBV5-1; clone size: few; J gene: TRBJ2-5; CDR3 protein: ASRTSGGRQETQY
CDR3 length: 12; V gene: TRBV27; clone size: few; J gene: TRBJ2-7; CDR3 protein: ASSLVGRADEQY
CDR3 length: 13; V gene: TRBV4-1; clone size: few; J gene: TRBJ2-5; CDR3 protein: ASSQAQGATETQY
CDR3 length: 15; V gene: TRBV27; clone size: few; J gene: TRBJ2-1; CDR3 protein: ASSLRVGGSSYNEQF
CDR3 length: 11; V gene: TRBV5-6; clone size: -; J gene: TRBJ1-2; CDR3 protein: ASSSDRYYGYT
CDR3 length: 11; V gene: TRBV7-2; clone size: -; J gene: TRBJ2-5; CDR3 protein: ASSPGTQETQY
CDR3 length: 13; V gene: TRBV11-2; clone size: -; J gene: TRBJ2-7; CDR3 protein: ASSFGTSGSYEQY
CDR3 length: 15; V gene: TRBV18; clone size: few; J gene: TRBJ2-4; CDR3 protein: ASSPGPGGAAKNIQY
CDR3 length: 12; V gene: TRBV7-2; clone size: few; J gene: TRBJ2-5; CDR3 protein: ASSLSTVQETQY
CDR3 length: 13; V gene: TRBV11-2; clone size: few; J gene: TRBJ2-3; CDR3 protein: ASSLTGVSTDTQY
CDR3 length: 12; V gene: TRBV5-1; clone size: -; J gene: TRBJ1-1; CDR3 protein: ASSLNGGNTEAF
CDR3 length: 13; V gene: TRBV10-3; clone size: few; J gene: TRBJ2-5; CDR3 protein: ATQDSGRNQETQY
CDR3 length: 11; V gene: TRBV27; clone size: -; J gene: TRBJ1-1; CDR3 protein: ASSRRGNTEAF
CDR3 length: 15; V gene: TRBV4-2; clone size: few; J gene: TRBJ2-1; CDR3 protein: ASSRGSRGQADNEQF
CDR3 length: 12; V gene: TRBV2; clone size: many; J gene: TRBJ2-3; CDR3 protein: ASTEEPTGDTQY
CDR3 length: 14; V gene: TRBV7-8; clone size: -; J gene: TRBJ2-1; CDR3 protein: ASSFMGTGDNNEQF
CDR3 length: 10; V gene: TRBV7-2; clone size: -; J gene: TRBJ2-1; CDR3 protein: ASSLSDNEQF
CDR3 length: 12; V gene: TRBV29-1; clone size: -; J gene: TRBJ2-5; CDR3 protein: SVAPDRAEETQY
CDR3 length: 13; V gene: TRBV19; clone size: few; J gene: TRBJ2-7; CDR3 protein: ASSLGGTGAYEQY
CDR3 length: 12; V gene: TRBV7-9; clone size: -; J gene: TRBJ1-2; CDR3 protein: ASSTDRGGVGYT
CDR3 length: 10; V gene: TRBV7-3; clone size: few; J gene: TRBJ2-3; CDR3 protein: ASSPQTGTQY
CDR3 length: 13; V gene: TRBV6-5; clone size: -; J gene: TRBJ2-7; CDR3 protein: ASSRDREVGYEQY
CDR3 length: 13; V gene: TRBV6-5; clone size: -; J gene: TRBJ1-5; CDR3 protein: ASSYGAVGDQPQH
CDR3 length: 12; V gene: TRBV7-2; clone size: few; J gene: TRBJ1-2; CDR3 protein: ASSWRGNDYGYT
CDR3 length: 12; V gene: TRBV6-5; clone size: few; J gene: TRBJ2-7; CDR3 protein: ASSYRDRAYEQY
CDR3 length: 14; V gene: TRBV7-3; clone size: -; J gene: TRBJ2-1; CDR3 protein: ASSLGLTTGYNEQF
CDR3 length: 11; V gene: TRBV28; clone size: few; J gene: TRBJ2-7; CDR3 protein: ASWDRSSYEQY
CDR3 length: 12; V gene: TRBV28; clone size: few; J gene: TRBJ1-1; CDR3 protein: ASSSPTQASEAF
CDR3 length: 13; V gene: TRBV14; clone size: few; J gene: TRBJ2-7; CDR3 protein: ASSPNSQAYYEQY
CDR3 length: 12; V gene: TRBV7-3; clone size: few; J gene: TRBJ2-5; CDR3 protein: ASGEGAGQETQY
CDR3 length: 14; V gene: TRBV4-3; clone size: -; J gene: TRBJ2-1; CDR3 protein: ASSQEWVGEANEQF
CDR3 length: 13; V gene: TRBV28; clone size: -; J gene: TRBJ2-4; CDR3 protein: ASSGGGVAKNIQY
CDR3 length: 15; V gene: TRBV7-7; clone size: few; J gene: TRBJ1-2; CDR3 protein: ASSSFTLSREFYGYT
CDR3 length: 14; V gene: TRBV4-3; clone size: -; J gene: TRBJ2-5; CDR3 protein: ASSQGTRRVQETQY